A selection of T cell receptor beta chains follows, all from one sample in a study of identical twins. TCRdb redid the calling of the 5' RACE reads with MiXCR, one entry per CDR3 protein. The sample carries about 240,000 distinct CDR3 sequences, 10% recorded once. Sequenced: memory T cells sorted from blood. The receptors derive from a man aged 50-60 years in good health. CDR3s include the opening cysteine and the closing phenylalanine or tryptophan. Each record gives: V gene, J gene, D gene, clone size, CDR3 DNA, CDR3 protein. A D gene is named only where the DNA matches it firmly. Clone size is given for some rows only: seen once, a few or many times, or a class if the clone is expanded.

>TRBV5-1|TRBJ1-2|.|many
TGCGCCAGCAGCTTGGAGCTTCCAGGGCATCGAGGCTACACCTTC
CASSLELPGHRGYTF
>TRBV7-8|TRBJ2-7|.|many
TGTGCCAGCAGCTTTACACCGGGACTCACCGTCTACGAGCAGTACTTC
CASSFTPGLTVYEQYF
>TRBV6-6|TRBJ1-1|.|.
TGTGCCAGCAGTAGAGGGGACCCTAGGGCTTTCTTT
CASSRGDPRAFF
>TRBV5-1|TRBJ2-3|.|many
TGCGCCAGCAGCACGGAAAGGACGAGAATTGGCGCAGATACGCAGTATTTT
CASSTERTRIGADTQYF
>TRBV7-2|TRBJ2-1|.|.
TGTGCCAGCAGCCCCGGGGTTTACAATGAGCAGTTCTTC
CASSPGVYNEQFF
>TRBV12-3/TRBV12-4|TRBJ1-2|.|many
TGTGCCAGCAGTTACAACTATGGCTACACCTTC
CASSYNYGYTF
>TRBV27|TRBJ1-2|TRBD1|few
TGTGCCAGCAGTCCCTGGACAGGGAATTATGGCTACACCTTC
CASSPWTGNYGYTF
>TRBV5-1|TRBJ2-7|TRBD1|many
TGCGCCAGCAGCTTAACCGACAGGGGGCGATCCCCCTACGAGCAGTACTTC
CASSLTDRGRSPYEQYF
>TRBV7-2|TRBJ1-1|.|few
TGTGCCAGCAGCAAAACTTCCGGGACAACCTCAGAAGCTTTCTTT
CASSKTSGTTSEAFF
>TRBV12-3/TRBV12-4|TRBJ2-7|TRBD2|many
TGTGCCAGCAGTCCGCCGACTAGCGACGAGCAGTACTTC
CASSPPTSDEQYF
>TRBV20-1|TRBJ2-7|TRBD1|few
TGCAGTGCTATGAGAGACAGGGCCCACGAGCAGTACTTC
CSAMRDRAHEQYF
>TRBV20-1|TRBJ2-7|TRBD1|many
TGCAGTGCTAGAGACCGGGACAGGGTCTACGAGCAGTACTTC
CSARDRDRVYEQYF
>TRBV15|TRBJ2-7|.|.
TGTGCCACCAGCTCTAACGAGTTACAGCAGTACTTC
CATSSNELQQYF
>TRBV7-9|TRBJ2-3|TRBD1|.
TGTGCCAGCAGCCTCAGCCCCGGACAGGGCGGCACAGATACGCAGTATTTT
CASSLSPGQGGTDTQYF
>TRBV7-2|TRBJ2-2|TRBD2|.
TGTGCCAGCAGCCTACTAGCGGGAGGGCCCGGGGAGCTGTTTTTT
CASSLLAGGPGELFF
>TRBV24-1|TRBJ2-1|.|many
TGTGCCACCAGTGATTTTGGCGGGCCGGGGTACAATGAGCAGTTCTTC
CATSDFGGPGYNEQFF
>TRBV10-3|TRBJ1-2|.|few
TGTGCCATCAGTGTTGGGCAGGGGCACTATGGCTACACCTTC
CAISVGQGHYGYTF
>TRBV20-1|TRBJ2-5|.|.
TGCAGTGCTGGGGCTAGCGCTAGACAAGAGACCCAGTACTTC
CSAGASARQETQYF
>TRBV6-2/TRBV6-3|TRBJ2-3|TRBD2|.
TGTGCCAGCGGCGGGAGTTGGACAGATACGCAGTATTTT
CASGGSWTDTQYF
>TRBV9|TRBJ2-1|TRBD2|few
TGTGCCAGCAGCCAAGGGGACAGGGGACTAGCGGGAGTTGTTGAGCAGTTCTTC
CASSQGDRGLAGVVEQFF
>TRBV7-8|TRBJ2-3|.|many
TGTGCCAGCAGTCACAAACAGGGCTCCAGCACAGATACGCAGTATTTT
CASSHKQGSSTDTQYF
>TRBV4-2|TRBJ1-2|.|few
TGTGCCAGCAGCCAAGGTTTGTTAGATGGCTACACCTTC
CASSQGLLDGYTF